This TCR beta chain was profiled in a study of T cell responses to AZD1222 COVID-19 vaccine. Measured with immunoSEQ multiplex PCR; TCRdb has only the in-frame clones, and not every one. This sample carries about 150,000 clones, over 80% of them seen once, and the ten largest clones take about 4%. Findings and limits, study-wide: Donors were mostly white British, more females; clonal diversity possibly underestimated. All repertoire sampling was performed exclusively after the peak T cell response. Per reports, nearly half of all spike-specific TCRs target regions that are unmutated in variants.

Regarding this clone: Its antigen is currently unknown.

This CDR3 has 13 amino acids. The ends were cut back, 8 bases at V and 4 bases at J, with 14 bases in the middle. The chain couples TRBV12-3 or TRBV12-4 to TRBJ1-2; no reliable D call. This receptor was obtained from an adult who received the AZD1222 COVID-19 vaccine. Sequenced here: peripheral blood, sampled 28 days after the second AZD1222 dose. CDR3 amino acids: CASVYSLSYGYTF. The CDR3, as DNA: TGTGCCAGCGTTTACTCTTTGTCCTATGGCTACACCTTC.